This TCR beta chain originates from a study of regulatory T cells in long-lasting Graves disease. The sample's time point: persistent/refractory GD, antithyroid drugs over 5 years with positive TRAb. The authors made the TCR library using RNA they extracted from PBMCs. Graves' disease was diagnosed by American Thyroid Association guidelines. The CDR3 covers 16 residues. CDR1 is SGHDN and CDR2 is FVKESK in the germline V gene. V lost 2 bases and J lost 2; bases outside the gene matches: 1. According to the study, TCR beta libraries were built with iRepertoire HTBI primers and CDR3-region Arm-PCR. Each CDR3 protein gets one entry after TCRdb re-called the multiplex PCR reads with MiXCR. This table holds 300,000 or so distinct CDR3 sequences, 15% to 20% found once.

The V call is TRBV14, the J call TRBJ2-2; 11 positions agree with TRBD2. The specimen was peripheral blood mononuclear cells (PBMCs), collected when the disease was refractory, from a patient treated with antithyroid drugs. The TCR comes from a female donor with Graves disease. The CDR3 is CASSQTSGSNTGELFF. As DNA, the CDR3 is TGTGCCAGCAGCCAAACTAGCGGGAGTAACACCGGGGAGCTGTTTTTT.